The clone carrying this TCR beta chain showed up just a few times. Data came from immunoSEQ multiplex PCR; TCRdb stores just in-frame clones and leaves some out. Altogether about 1 million clones are present, roughly 80% being singletons, with the ten largest covering approximately 1.3%. The data belong to a study of shared clonotypes between healthy human individuals. The CDR3 is 14 residues long. Looked up from germline, CDR1 is LGHNA and CDR2 is YNFKEQ. Germline trimming cut 3 bases from V and 9 bases from J; bases unmatched to any gene: 6. The sequence came from a young man in good health. The sequenced sample was memory CD4+ T cells sorted from blood. Subset here: CD45RA-negative fraction. The genes are TRBV4-2 and TRBJ2-1; 9 bases line up with TRBD2. CDR3 amino acids: CASSQGTSLGEQFF. As DNA, the CDR3 is TGTGCCAGCAGCCAGGGGACTAGCTTGGGTGAGCAGTTCTTC.